These T cell receptor beta chains were read from a single sample in a study of blood T cells in healthy people across ages. One entry per CDR3 protein, called by TCRdb with MiXCR from the 5' RACE reads. The repertoire holds over 1,500,000 distinct CDR3 sequences, about two fifths seen once, with about 23% in the top ten. The sample consisted of blood. All receptors derive from a human donor in good health. CDR3s include the opening cysteine and the closing phenylalanine or tryptophan. D genes are given only for firm matches. Only some rows state a clone size, as once, few, many or a class for expanded clones.

clone_size	j_call	v_call	d_call	cdr3_aa	cdr3_nt
-	TRBJ2-7	TRBV6-2/TRBV6-3	-	CASSRVGVYEQYF	TGTGCCAGCAGTCGGGTCGGCGTTTACGAGCAGTACTTC
few	TRBJ2-7	TRBV7-9	TRBD1	CASSLVDRVHEQYF	TGTGCCAGCAGCTTAGTGGACAGGGTCCACGAGCAGTACTTC
few	TRBJ2-1	TRBV7-8	TRBD2	CASRIGGGNYNEQFF	TGTGCCAGTCGTATCGGGGGAGGGAACTACAATGAGCAGTTCTTC
once	TRBJ1-2	TRBV5-1	TRBD1	CASSLASPGGGYGYTF	TGCGCCAGCAGCTTGGCGTCCCCAGGGGGCGGCTATGGCTACACCTTC
few	TRBJ2-5	TRBV10-2	-	CASRDLPEETQYF	TGCGCCAGCCGCGACCTCCCGGAGGAGACCCAGTACTTC
-	TRBJ2-7	TRBV7-3	TRBD1	CASSFDRGTGIYEQYF	TGTGCCAGCAGCTTCGATCGGGGGACAGGGATTTACGAGCAGTACTTC
-	TRBJ2-7	TRBV4-1	-	CASSQERQGGPNEQYF	TGCGCCAGCAGCCAAGAGCGCCAGGGTGGTCCGAACGAGCAGTACTTC
-	TRBJ1-1	TRBV20-1	TRBD1	CRGGQGPLNTEAFF	TGCAGGGGGGGACAGGGACCTTTGAACACTGAAGCTTTCTTT
-	TRBJ2-2	TRBV6-5	-	CTSSTLGGVNTGELFF	TGTACCAGCAGTACCCTCGGGGGAGTGAACACCGGGGAGCTGTTTTTT
-	TRBJ1-6	TRBV10-3	-	CAISESGYSPLHF	TGTGCCATCAGTGAGTCCGGCTATTCACCCCTCCACTTT
-	TRBJ1-2	TRBV12-3/TRBV12-4	-	CASSSEYNYGYTF	TGTGCCAGCAGTTCGGAGTACAACTATGGCTACACCTTC
few	TRBJ2-3	TRBV10-3	TRBD1	CAISAGTGSPDTQYF	TGTGCCATCAGCGCTGGGACAGGGTCGCCAGATACGCAGTATTTT
-	TRBJ1-1	TRBV20-1	-	CSARVIAPTEAFF	TGCAGTGCTAGAGTCATTGCTCCCACTGAAGCTTTCTTT
-	TRBJ1-3	TRBV15	-	CATSREVWGHGNTIYF	TGTGCCACCAGCAGAGAAGTTTGGGGACACGGAAACACCATATATTTT
-	TRBJ2-7	TRBV10-3	TRBD1	CAISVTGTVSYEQYF	TGTGCCATCAGTGTGACCGGGACAGTTAGCTACGAGCAGTACTTC
many	TRBJ2-7	TRBV5-1	-	CASSPNRGYEQYF	TGTGCCAGCAGCCCCAACCGGGGCTACGAGCAGTACTTC
-	TRBJ2-1	TRBV20-1	TRBD2	CSALGRAGYGNEQFF	TGCAGTGCTCTGGGACGAGCGGGGTACGGCAATGAGCAGTTCTTC
-	TRBJ1-1	TRBV5-6	TRBD1	CASGQGNGEAFF	TGTGCCAGCGGACAGGGGAACGGAGAAGCTTTCTTT
few	TRBJ2-4	TRBV27	TRBD1	CASSQGQISKNIQYF	TGTGCCAGCAGCCAGGGACAGATATCCAAAAACATTCAGTACTTC
few	TRBJ1-5	TRBV10-3	-	CAISDQSNQPQHF	TGTGCCATCAGTGACCAGAGCAATCAGCCCCAGCATTTT
-	TRBJ2-5	TRBV14	TRBD2	CASSLIPTSGGETQYF	TGTGCCAGCAGCCTCATTCCGACTAGCGGGGGTGAGACCCAGTACTTC
few	TRBJ2-7	TRBV20-1	-	CSAATVYEQYF	TGCAGTGCTGCGACTGTCTACGAGCAGTACTTC
few	TRBJ2-7	TRBV6-2/TRBV6-3	TRBD1	CASTLGTGFYEQYF	TGTGCCAGCACCCTGGGGACAGGGTTCTACGAGCAGTACTTC
few	TRBJ2-7	TRBV5-1	TRBD1	CASSSGTGWNEQYF	TGCGCCAGCAGCTCCGGGACAGGGTGGAACGAGCAGTACTTC
few	TRBJ2-5	TRBV28	TRBD1	CASGPYGTEKPQETQYF	TGTGCCAGCGGTCCTTACGGGACAGAAAAGCCCCAAGAGACCCAGTACTTC
-	TRBJ1-2	TRBV7-2	-	CASSFGQTPRGYGYTF	TGTGCCAGCAGCTTCGGACAGACGCCGAGGGGCTATGGCTACACCTTC
few	TRBJ2-1	TRBV10-3	TRBD2	CAIRTSGGSYNEQFF	TGTGCCATCAGGACTAGCGGGGGGTCCTACAATGAGCAGTTCTTC
-	TRBJ2-3	TRBV12-3/TRBV12-4	-	CASSFLGGGAFTDTQYF	TGTGCCAGCAGTTTTCTGGGAGGGGGGGCCTTCACAGATACGCAGTATTTT
-	TRBJ1-1	TRBV6-5	TRBD1	CASRQGKMNTEAFF	TGTGCCAGCAGACAGGGGAAGATGAACACTGAAGCTTTCTTT
-	TRBJ1-2	TRBV5-1	-	CASSLQIQNYGYTF	TGCGCCAGCAGCTTACAGATCCAGAACTATGGCTACACCTTC
-	TRBJ2-5	TRBV4-3	-	CASSQDRVGVTQYF	TGCGCCAGCAGCCAAGACAGGGTCGGAGTGACCCAGTACTTC
few	TRBJ2-1	TRBV5-1	-	CASSLRGSDEQFF	TGTGCCAGCAGCTTACGGGGGAGCGATGAGCAGTTCTTC
many	TRBJ1-5	TRBV15	-	CATSRDFGRTNQPQHF	TGTGCCACCAGCAGAGATTTCGGCAGGACAAATCAGCCCCAGCATTTT
few	TRBJ2-1	TRBV24-1	TRBD2	CATSTAGGREGEQFF	TGTGCCACCAGTACAGCGGGGGGCCGGGAGGGTGAGCAGTTCTTC
-	TRBJ2-7	TRBV28	TRBD1	CAGSTYQTGAEQYF	TGTGCCGGCAGCACCTACCAAACAGGGGCCGAGCAGTACTTC
few	TRBJ2-1	TRBV6-1	-	CASSESGVDEQFF	TGTGCCAGCAGTGAATCAGGGGTGGATGAGCAGTTCTTC
-	TRBJ2-2	TRBV5-1	-	CASSLVPGSNTGELFF	TGCGCCAGCAGCTTGGTTCCGGGTTCGAACACCGGGGAGCTGTTTTTT
few	TRBJ2-3	TRBV4-3	TRBD1	CASSQQGASDTQYF	TGCGCCAGCAGCCAACAGGGGGCGTCAGATACGCAGTATTTT
-	TRBJ2-4	TRBV7-9	-	CASSLAGVREAKDIQYF	TGTGCCAGCAGCTTAGCGGGGGTGAGGGAAGCCAAAGACATTCAGTACTTC
few	TRBJ2-1	TRBV5-1	-	CASSLGQGPDEQFF	TGCGCCAGCAGCTTGGGTCAGGGGCCCGATGAGCAGTTCTTC
once	TRBJ2-1	TRBV25-1	TRBD1	CASSDQDRGRLNEQFF	TGTGCCAGCAGTGACCAGGACAGGGGGCGCCTCAATGAGCAGTTCTTC
-	TRBJ2-1	TRBV29-1	TRBD1	CSVELGGWEQFF	TGCAGCGTGGAATTAGGGGGCTGGGAGCAGTTCTTC
-	TRBJ2-4	TRBV12-3/TRBV12-4	-	CASSKINIQYF	TGTGCCAGCAGTAAAATAAACATTCAGTACTTC
once	TRBJ1-5	TRBV6-2/TRBV6-3	TRBD1	CAVAGTGYQPQHF	TGTGCCGTCGCCGGGACAGGTTATCAGCCCCAGCATTTT
-	TRBJ2-5	TRBV10-3	TRBD2	CAISENLAGGQETQYF	TGTGCCATCAGTGAGAATCTAGCGGGGGGGCAAGAGACCCAGTACTTC
-	TRBJ2-5	TRBV27	TRBD1	CASSLTPGQGETQYF	TGTGCCAGCAGTCTAACACCGGGACAGGGAGAGACCCAGTACTTC
-	TRBJ2-1	TRBV12-3/TRBV12-4	-	CATDVPGRSYNEQFF	TGTGCCACCGACGTCCCGGGGAGATCCTACAATGAGCAGTTCTTC
-	TRBJ1-1	TRBV7-9	TRBD1	CASMGGTGTGNTEAFF	TGTGCCAGCATGGGGGGCACCGGGACAGGGAACACTGAAGCTTTCTTT
-	TRBJ1-2	TRBV6-1	-	CASSEGGPLLGYTF	TGTGCCAGCAGTGAGGGAGGGCCCCTACTTGGCTACACCTTC
-	TRBJ1-2	TRBV14	-	CASSQGSRRTLDYGYTF	TGTGCCAGCAGCCAAGGAAGTAGACGAACACTCGACTATGGCTACACCTTC
few	TRBJ1-2	TRBV7-2	TRBD1	CASSFRDRVYGYTF	TGTGCCAGCAGCTTCCGGGACAGGGTCTATGGCTACACCTTC
-	TRBJ1-2	TRBV6-2/TRBV6-3	-	CASSIMDDGYTF	TGTGCCAGCAGCATCATGGACGATGGCTACACCTTC
-	TRBJ1-2	TRBV12-3/TRBV12-4	-	CASSSRSSNYGYTF	TGTGCCAGCAGTTCCAGGTCCTCTAACTATGGCTACACCTTC